This is a list of T cell receptor beta chains from one sample in a study of shared clonotypes between healthy human individuals. The data were produced by immunoSEQ multiplex PCR, yet TCRdb's version contains in-frame clones alone and is incomplete. This table has 2 million to 2.5 million clones, 90% to 95% appearing once. Sequenced material: naive CD4+ T cells from PBMCs. The receptors shown here come from a young man in good health. Some clones in this sample may be carry-over from other donors' samples. Each CDR3 is given with its conserved first and last residue. A D gene is named only where the DNA matches it firmly.

d_call | j_call | v_call | cdr3_nt | cdr3_aa
- | TRBJ2-1 | TRBV10-3 | TGTGCCACCGGGGGAAAAGCGGGACACTACAATGAGCAGTTCTTC | CATGGKAGHYNEQFF
TRBD1 | TRBJ1-2 | TRBV29-1 | TGCAGCGTTGAGCTGGACAGGGGTGGCTATGGCTACACCTTC | CSVELDRGGYGYTF
- | TRBJ2-3 | TRBV13 | TGTGCCAGCAGATCCCGGGGCGGGACAGATACGCAGTATTTT | CASRSRGGTDTQYF
TRBD1 | TRBJ2-4 | TRBV29-1 | TGCAGCGTTGGTTTGGGACAGGGGGGTAACATTCAGTACTTC | CSVGLGQGGNIQYF
- | TRBJ2-7 | TRBV7-9 | TGTGCCAGCAGCTCGTTCGAGGAGCAGTACTTC | CASSSFEEQYF
- | TRBJ1-2 | TRBV2 | TGTGCCAGCAGTGAAGCCGGTCTGCGAGGCTACACCTTC | CASSEAGLRGYTF
- | TRBJ2-7 | TRBV2 | TGTGCCAGCAGTGACCAGGACGACTCCTACGAGCAGTACTTC | CASSDQDDSYEQYF
- | TRBJ2-1 | TRBV14 | TGTGCCAGCAGCCAGTCTTGGGGCGGGTACACCTACAATGAGCAGTTCTTC | CASSQSWGGYTYNEQFF
- | TRBJ1-5 | TRBV28 | TGTGCCAGCAGAGTGGGACTTGTTCAGCCCCAGCATTTT | CASRVGLVQPQHF
- | TRBJ2-5 | TRBV7-2 | TGTGCCAGCAGCTTAGAGGGTGGGAAGGGATCGGGGAAGTACTTC | CASSLEGGKGSGKYF
TRBD1 | TRBJ2-5 | TRBV7-3 | TGTGCCAGCAGCGCCGGGACAGGGAAAGAGACCCAGTACTTC | CASSAGTGKETQYF
TRBD2 | TRBJ2-5 | TRBV5-4 | TGTGCCAGCAGCTCCCCGACCCGGGGGACTAGCGGGGCCCAAGAGACCCAGTACTTC | CASSSPTRGTSGAQETQYF
- | TRBJ1-1 | TRBV7-9 | TGTGCCAGCAGCAGGGGGTTGAACACTGAAGCTTTCTTT | CASSRGLNTEAFF
TRBD1 | TRBJ2-5 | TRBV2 | TGTGCCAGCATGGCGGACAGGGAAGAGACCCAGTACTTC | CASMADREETQYF
TRBD2 | TRBJ2-1 | TRBV30 | TGTGCCTGGAAACTAGCGGGAGCTGGGTATGAGCAGTTCTTC | CAWKLAGAGYEQFF
- | TRBJ1-1 | TRBV2 | TGTGCCAGCAGTGAAGGCGGCGCCCAAAACACTGAAGCTTTCTTT | CASSEGGAQNTEAFF
TRBD1 | TRBJ2-5 | TRBV9 | TGTGCCAGCAGCACCTCGCAGGGGGCGGAGACCCAGTACTTC | CASSTSQGAETQYF
- | TRBJ1-1 | TRBV7-9 | TGTGCCAGCAGCACAGGGCGGGACACTGAAGCTTTCTTT | CASSTGRDTEAFF
- | TRBJ1-3 | TRBV28 | TGTGCCAGCAGTTTGGGGGGGGTCTCTGGAAACACCATATATTTT | CASSLGGVSGNTIYF
- | TRBJ2-7 | TRBV2 | TGTGCCAGCAGTGGGCGGGCAGGGATTGGCTACGAGCAGTACTTC | CASSGRAGIGYEQYF
TRBD2 | TRBJ2-3 | TRBV5-6 | TGTGCCAGCAGCTTCGGACTAGCGGGAGGGCCTGCTAGCACAGATACGCAGTATTTT | CASSFGLAGGPASTDTQYF
- | TRBJ1-1 | TRBV18 | TGTGCCAGCTCACCGACCCAAACTACTAACACTGAAGCTTTCTTT | CASSPTQTTNTEAFF
TRBD1 | TRBJ2-5 | TRBV28 | TGTGCCAGCAGTCCCCCGGCGACAGGGGGCCGGGAGACCCAGTACTTC | CASSPPATGGRETQYF
- | TRBJ1-1 | TRBV7-3 | TGTGCCAGCAGCCTCCAGGGCAGCGGGAACACTGAAGCTTTCTTT | CASSLQGSGNTEAFF
- | TRBJ2-7 | TRBV28 | TGTGCCAGCAGTTTATTGAGGCAGAGCTCCTACGAGCAGTACTTC | CASSLLRQSSYEQYF